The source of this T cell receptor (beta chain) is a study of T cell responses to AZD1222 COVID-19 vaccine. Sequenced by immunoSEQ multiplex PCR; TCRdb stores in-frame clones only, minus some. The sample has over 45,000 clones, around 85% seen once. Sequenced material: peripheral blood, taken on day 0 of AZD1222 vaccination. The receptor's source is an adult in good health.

In nucleotides, the CDR3 is TGTGCCACCAGCAGGTCCCCGTACAGGGTTATTAACACTGAAGCTTTCTTT. Translated: CATSRSPYRVINTEAFF. The V call is TRBV15, the J call TRBJ1-1, with a possible D match to TRBD1 (6 bases). The germline CDR1 and CDR2 sequences are LNHNV and YYDKDF (reference sequence). This CDR3 has 17 residues. Trimming took off 3 bases at V and 2 bases at J, with 19 bases between the two ends.